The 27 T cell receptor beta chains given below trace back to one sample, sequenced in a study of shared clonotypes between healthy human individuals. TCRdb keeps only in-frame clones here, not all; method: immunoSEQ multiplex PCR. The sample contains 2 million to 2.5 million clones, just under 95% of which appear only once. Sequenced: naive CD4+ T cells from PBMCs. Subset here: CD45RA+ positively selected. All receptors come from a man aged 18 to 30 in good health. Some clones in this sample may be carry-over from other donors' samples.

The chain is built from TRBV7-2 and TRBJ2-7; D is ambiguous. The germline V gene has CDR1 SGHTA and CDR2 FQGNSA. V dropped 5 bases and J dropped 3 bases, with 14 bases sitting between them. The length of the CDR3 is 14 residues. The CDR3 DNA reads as TGTGCCAGCAGCCTGAGGATGGACCTCTACGAGCAGTACTTC. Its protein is CASSLRMDLYEQYF.

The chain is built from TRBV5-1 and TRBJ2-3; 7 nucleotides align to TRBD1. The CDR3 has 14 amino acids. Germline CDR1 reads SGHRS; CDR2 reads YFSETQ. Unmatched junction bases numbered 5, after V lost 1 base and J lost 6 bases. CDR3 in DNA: TGCGCCAGCAGCTTGACAGGGGCCTGGGATACGCAGTATTTT. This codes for CASSLTGAWDTQYF. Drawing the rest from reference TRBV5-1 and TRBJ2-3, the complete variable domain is KAGVTQTPRYLIKTRGQQVTLSCSPISGHRSVSWYQQTPGQGLQFLFEYFSETQRNKGNFPGRFSGRQFSNSRSEMNVSTLELGDSALYLCASSLTGAWDTQYFGPGTRLTVL.

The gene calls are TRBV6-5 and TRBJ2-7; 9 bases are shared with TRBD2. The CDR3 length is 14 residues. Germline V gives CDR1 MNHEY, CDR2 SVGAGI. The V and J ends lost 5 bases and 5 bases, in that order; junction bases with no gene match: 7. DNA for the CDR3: TGTGCCAGCAGTCTCCTCGCTAGCGGGAACGAGCAGTACTTC. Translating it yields CASSLLASGNEQYF.

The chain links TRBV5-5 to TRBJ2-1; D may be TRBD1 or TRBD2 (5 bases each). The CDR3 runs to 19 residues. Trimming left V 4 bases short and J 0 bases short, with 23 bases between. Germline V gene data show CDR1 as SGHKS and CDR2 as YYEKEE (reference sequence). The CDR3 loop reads CASSPRFEGFPSSYNEQFF. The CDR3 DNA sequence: TGTGCCAGCAGCCCTAGGTTCGAGGGGTTCCCCAGCTCCTACAATGAGCAGTTCTTC.

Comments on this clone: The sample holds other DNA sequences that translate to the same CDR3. The CDR3 coding sequence is TGTGCCAGCAGGGCCGGGACAGGAGCCTACGAGCAGTACTTC. Translating it yields CASRAGTGAYEQYF. The chain carries TRBV2 and TRBJ2-7; 8 bases match TRBD1. There are 14 residues in the CDR3. Germline loops: CDR1 SNHLY, CDR2 FYNNEI. V shed 6 bases and J 2 bases; nucleotides not matched to a gene: 6. Full variable domain (outside the CDR3, taken from reference TRBV2 and TRBJ2-7): EPEVTQTPSHQVTQMGQEVILRCVPISNHLYFYWYRQILGQKVEFLVSFYNNEISEKSEIFDDQFSVERPDGSNFTLKIRSTKLEDSAMYFCASRAGTGAYEQYFGPGTRLTVT.

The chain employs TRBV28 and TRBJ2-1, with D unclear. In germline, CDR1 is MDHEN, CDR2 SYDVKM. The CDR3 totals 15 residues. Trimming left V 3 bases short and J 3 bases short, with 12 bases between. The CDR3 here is CASSLLGRNYNEQFF. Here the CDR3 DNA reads TGTGCCAGCAGTTTGCTTGGACGGAACTACAATGAGCAGTTCTTC.

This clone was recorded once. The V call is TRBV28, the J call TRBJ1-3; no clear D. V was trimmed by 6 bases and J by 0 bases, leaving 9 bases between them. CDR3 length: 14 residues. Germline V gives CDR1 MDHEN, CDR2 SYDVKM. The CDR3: CASRSSGSGNTIYF. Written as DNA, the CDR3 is TGTGCCAGCAGATCTTCGGGCTCTGGAAACACCATATATTTT. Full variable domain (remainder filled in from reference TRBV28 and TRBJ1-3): DVKVTQSSRYLVKRTGEKVFLECVQDMDHENMFWYRQDPGLGLRLIYFSYDVKMKEKGDIPEGYSVSREKKERFSLILESASTNQTSMYLCASRSSGSGNTIYFGEGSWLTVV.

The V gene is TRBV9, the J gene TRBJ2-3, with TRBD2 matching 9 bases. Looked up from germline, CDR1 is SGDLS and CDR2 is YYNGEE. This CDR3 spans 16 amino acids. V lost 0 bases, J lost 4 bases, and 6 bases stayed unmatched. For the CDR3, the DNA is TGTGCCAGCAGCGTAGTGGCTAGCGGGAATTCAGATACGCAGTATTTT. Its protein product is CASSVVASGNSDTQYF.

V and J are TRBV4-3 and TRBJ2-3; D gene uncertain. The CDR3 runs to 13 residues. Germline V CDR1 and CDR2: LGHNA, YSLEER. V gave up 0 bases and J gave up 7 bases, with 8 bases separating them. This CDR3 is CASSQDRENTQYF. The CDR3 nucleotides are TGCGCCAGCAGCCAAGATAGAGAGAATACGCAGTATTTT.

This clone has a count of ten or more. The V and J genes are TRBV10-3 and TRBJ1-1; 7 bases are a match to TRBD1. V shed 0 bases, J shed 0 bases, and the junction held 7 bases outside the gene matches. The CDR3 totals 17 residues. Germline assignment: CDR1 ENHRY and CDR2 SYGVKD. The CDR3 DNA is TGTGCCATCAGTGAGTCTGGGGGACAGCGAATGAACACTGAAGCTTTCTTT. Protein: CAISESGGQRMNTEAFF.

This chain's CDR3 is CASSGMGQGGETQYF. DNA for the CDR3: TGTGCCAGCAGTGGGATGGGACAGGGGGGCGAGACCCAGTACTTC. The chain combines TRBV6-1 with TRBJ2-5, with 11 bases aligning to TRBD1. Germline V gives CDR1 MNHNS, CDR2 SASEGT. There are 15 residues in the CDR3. V lost 4 bases and J lost 5; bases outside the gene matches: 6.

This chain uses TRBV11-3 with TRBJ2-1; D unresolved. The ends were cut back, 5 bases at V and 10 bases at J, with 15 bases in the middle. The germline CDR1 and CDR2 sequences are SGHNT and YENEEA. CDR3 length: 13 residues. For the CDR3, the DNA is TGTGCCAGCAGCCCCCTCATGGCGAGAGAGCAGTTCTTC. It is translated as CASSPLMAREQFF.

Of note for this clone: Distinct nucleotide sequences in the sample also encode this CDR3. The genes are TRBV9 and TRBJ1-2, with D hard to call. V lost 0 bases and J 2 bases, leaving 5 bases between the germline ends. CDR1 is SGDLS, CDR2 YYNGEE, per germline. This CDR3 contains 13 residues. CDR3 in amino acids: CASSVDPNYGYTF. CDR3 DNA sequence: TGTGCCAGCAGCGTAGATCCGAACTATGGCTACACCTTC.

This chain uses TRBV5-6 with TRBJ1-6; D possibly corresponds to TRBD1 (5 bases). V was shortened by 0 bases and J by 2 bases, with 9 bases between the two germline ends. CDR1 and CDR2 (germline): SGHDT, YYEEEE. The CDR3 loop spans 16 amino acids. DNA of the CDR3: TGTGCCAGCAGCTTGGAGAGGGGAACCTATAATTCACCCCTCCACTTT. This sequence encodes CASSLERGTYNSPLHF. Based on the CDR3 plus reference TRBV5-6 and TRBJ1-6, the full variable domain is DAGVTQSPTHLIKTRGQQVTLRCSPKSGHDTVSWYQQALGQGPQFIFQYYEEEERQRGNFPDRFSGHQFPNYSSELNVNALLLGDSALYLCASSLERGTYNSPLHFGNGTRLTVT.

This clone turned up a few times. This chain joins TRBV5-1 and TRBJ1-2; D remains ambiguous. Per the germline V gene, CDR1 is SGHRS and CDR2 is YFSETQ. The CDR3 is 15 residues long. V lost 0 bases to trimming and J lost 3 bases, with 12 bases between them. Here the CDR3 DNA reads TGCGCCAGCAGCTTGGGGCAGCTAATGGACTATGGCTACACCTTC. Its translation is CASSLGQLMDYGYTF.

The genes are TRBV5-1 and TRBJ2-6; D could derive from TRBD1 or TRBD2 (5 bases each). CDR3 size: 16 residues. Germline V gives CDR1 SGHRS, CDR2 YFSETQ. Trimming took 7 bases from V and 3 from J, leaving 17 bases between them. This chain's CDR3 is CASWGPTGGGANVLTF. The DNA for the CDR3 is TGCGCCAGCTGGGGCCCTACTGGGGGTGGGGCCAACGTCCTGACTTTC.

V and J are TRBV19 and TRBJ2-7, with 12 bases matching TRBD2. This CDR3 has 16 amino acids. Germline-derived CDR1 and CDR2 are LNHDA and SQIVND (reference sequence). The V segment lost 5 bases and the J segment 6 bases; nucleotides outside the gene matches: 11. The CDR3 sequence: CASSPRTSGRLSEQYF. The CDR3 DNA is TGTGCCAGTAGTCCCCGAACTAGCGGGAGGCTCTCCGAGCAGTACTTC.

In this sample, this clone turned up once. The CDR3: CASKGGVLGYTF. The CDR3 coding sequence is TGTGCCAGCAAGGGAGGGGTACTAGGCTACACCTTC. The rearrangement uses TRBV28 and TRBJ1-2, with a tentative D call TRBD1 (5 bases). The CDR3 loop spans 12 amino acids. The V and J ends lost 7 bases and 8 bases respectively, with 14 bases between them. In germline, CDR1 is MDHEN, CDR2 SYDVKM.

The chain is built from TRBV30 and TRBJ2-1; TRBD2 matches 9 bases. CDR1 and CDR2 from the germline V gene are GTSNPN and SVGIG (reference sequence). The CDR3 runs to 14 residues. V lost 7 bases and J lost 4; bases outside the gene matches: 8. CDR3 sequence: CASNSGSAYNEQFF. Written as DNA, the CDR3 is TGTGCCTCCAATAGCGGGAGTGCGTACAATGAGCAGTTCTTC.

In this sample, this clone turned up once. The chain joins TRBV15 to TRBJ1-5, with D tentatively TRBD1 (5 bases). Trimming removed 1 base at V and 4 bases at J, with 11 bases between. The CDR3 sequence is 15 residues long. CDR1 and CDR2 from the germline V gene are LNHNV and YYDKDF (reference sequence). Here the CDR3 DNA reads TGTGCCACCAGCAGAGCTGGGGCGGGAAATCAGCCCCAGCATTTT. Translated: CATSRAGAGNQPQHF.

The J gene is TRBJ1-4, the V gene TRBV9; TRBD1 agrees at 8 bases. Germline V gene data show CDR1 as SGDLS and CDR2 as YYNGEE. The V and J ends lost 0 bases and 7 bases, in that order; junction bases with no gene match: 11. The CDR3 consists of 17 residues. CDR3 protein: CASSVGPRGLYTEKLFF. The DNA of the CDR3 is TGTGCCAGCAGCGTAGGCCCCAGGGGGCTGTATACTGAAAAACTGTTTTTT.

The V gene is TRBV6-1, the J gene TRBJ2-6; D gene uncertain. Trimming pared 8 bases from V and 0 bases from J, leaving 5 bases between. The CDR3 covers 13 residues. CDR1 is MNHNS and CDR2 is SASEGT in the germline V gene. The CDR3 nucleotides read TGTGCCAGCCACAGCTCTGGGGCCAACGTCCTGACTTTC. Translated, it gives CASHSSGANVLTF.

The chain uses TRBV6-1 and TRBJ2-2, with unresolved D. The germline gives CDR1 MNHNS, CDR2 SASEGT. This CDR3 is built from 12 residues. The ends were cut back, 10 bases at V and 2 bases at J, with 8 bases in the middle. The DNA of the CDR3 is TGTGCCACCCGGAGTAACACCGGGGAGCTGTTTTTT. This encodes CATRSNTGELFF.

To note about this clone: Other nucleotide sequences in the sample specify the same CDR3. This CDR3 reads CASKDTGELFF. The CDR3 DNA is TGTGCCAGCAAGGACACCGGGGAGCTGTTTTTT. V is TRBV6-5 and J is TRBJ2-2; D remains ambiguous. Trimming pared 7 bases from V and 3 bases from J, leaving 3 bases between. There are 11 residues in the CDR3. Per germline, CDR1 MNHEY and CDR2 SVGAGI.

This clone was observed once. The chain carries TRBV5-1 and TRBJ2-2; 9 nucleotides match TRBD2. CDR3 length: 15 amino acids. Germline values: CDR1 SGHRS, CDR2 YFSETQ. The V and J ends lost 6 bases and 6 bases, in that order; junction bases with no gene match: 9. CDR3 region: CASTISGSSSGELFF. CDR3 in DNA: TGCGCCAGCACCATTAGCGGGAGTAGTTCCGGGGAGCTGTTTTTT.

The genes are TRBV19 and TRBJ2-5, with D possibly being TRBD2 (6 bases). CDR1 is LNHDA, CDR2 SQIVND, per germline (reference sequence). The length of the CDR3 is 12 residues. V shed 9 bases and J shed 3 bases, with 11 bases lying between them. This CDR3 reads CARPPSEETQYF. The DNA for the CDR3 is TGTGCCAGACCTCCTAGCGAAGAGACCCAGTACTTC.

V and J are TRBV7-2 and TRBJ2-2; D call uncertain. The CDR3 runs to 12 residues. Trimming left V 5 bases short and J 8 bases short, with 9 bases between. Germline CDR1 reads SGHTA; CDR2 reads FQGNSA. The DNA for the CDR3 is TGTGCCAGCAGCCTAGGTCTGGGGGAGCTGTTTTTT. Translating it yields CASSLGLGELFF.